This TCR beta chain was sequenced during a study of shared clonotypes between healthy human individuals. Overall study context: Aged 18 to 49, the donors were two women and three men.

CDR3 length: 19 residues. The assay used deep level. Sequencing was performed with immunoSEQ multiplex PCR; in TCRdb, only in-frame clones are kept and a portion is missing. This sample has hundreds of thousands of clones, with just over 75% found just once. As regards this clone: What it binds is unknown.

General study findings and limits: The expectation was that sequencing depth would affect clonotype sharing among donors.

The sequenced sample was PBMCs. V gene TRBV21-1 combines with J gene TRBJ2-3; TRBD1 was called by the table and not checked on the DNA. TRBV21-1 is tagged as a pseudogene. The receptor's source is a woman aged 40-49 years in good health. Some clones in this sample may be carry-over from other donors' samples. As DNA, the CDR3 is TGTGCCAGCAGCAAAGTCGTCCCGGGACAGGGATTGGGTACAGATACGCAGTATTTT. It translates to CASSKVVPGQGLGTDTQYF.